A single sample is the source of the 30 T cell receptor beta chains below, sequenced in a study of blood T cell repertoires in COVID-19. Repertoires were generated with immunoSEQ multiplex PCR, while TCRdb's copy carries only in-frame clones and drops some. This table holds about 91,000 clones, more than 75% found once. Sequenced input: peripheral blood. These receptors originate from a woman older than 75 with active COVID-19.

J is TRBJ2-1 and V is TRBV28, with 9 bases lining up with TRBD2. Germline CDR1 MDHEN, CDR2 SYDVKM. With 1 base clipped from V and 6 bases from J, the junction kept 4 bases outside the gene matches. The CDR3 length is 15 residues. The CDR3 nucleotides read TGTGCCAGCAGTTTATTAGCGGGGGTCCTCAATGAGCAGTTCTTC. It codes for CASSLLAGVLNEQFF.

The rearrangement links TRBV29-1 to TRBJ2-5; TRBD2 agrees at 9 bases. This CDR3 has 14 residues. Germline CDR1 and CDR2: SQVTM and ANQGSEA. With 3 bases clipped from V and 1 base from J, the junction kept 3 bases outside the gene matches. CDR3: CSVDGGRGQETQYF. In DNA form, the CDR3 reads TGCAGCGTTGATGGCGGGAGGGGCCAAGAGACCCAGTACTTC.

J is TRBJ2-7 and V is TRBV9; TRBD1 is a possible D gene (6 bases). This CDR3 comprises 16 residues. Looked up from germline, CDR1 is SGDLS and CDR2 is YYNGEE. Trimming removed 3 bases from V and 3 bases from J, with 19 bases in between. The CDR3 sequence is CASSGARQALFYEQYF. The CDR3 DNA is TGTGCCAGCAGCGGGGCAAGACAGGCCCTATTCTACGAGCAGTACTTC.

This chain uses TRBV27 with TRBJ2-7, with TRBD1 matching over 8 bases. Germline lookup yields CDR1 MNHEY and CDR2 SMNVEV (reference sequence). The CDR3 has 16 residues. The V and J ends lost 6 bases and 2 bases, in that order; junction bases with no gene match: 12. CDR3 protein: CASSPTPGQVAYEQYF. DNA of the CDR3: TGTGCCAGCAGCCCCACCCCGGGACAGGTAGCCTACGAGCAGTACTTC.

This chain joins TRBV6-2 or TRBV6-3 and TRBJ2-1; D might be TRBD1 (5 bases). V was shortened by 5 bases and J by 9 bases, with 17 bases between the two germline ends. Germline V gene lookup returns CDR1 MNHEY and CDR2 SVGEGT. CDR3 length equals 14 residues. The CDR3 loop reads CASSESTPQGEQFF. As DNA, the CDR3 is TGTGCCAGCAGTGAGTCAACTCCTCAGGGTGAGCAGTTCTTC.

The J gene is TRBJ1-2, the V gene TRBV6-5; unclear D gene. With 8 bases removed from V and 5 bases from J, the gap between germline ends came to 21 bases. This CDR3 region has 15 residues. The germline V gene has CDR1 MNHEY and CDR2 SVGAGI. The CDR3 region is CASGRPSPGEYGYTF. CDR3 DNA: TGTGCCAGCGGGAGGCCTTCGCCTGGGGAGTATGGCTACACCTTC.

The CDR3 reads CSVAAGAQETQYF. CDR3 coding DNA: TGCAGCGTTGCGGCAGGGGCCCAAGAGACCCAGTACTTC. This chain joins TRBV29-1 and TRBJ2-5, with D perhaps matching TRBD1 (6 bases). The CDR3 runs 13 residues. The V end lost 4 bases, the J end lost 1 base, and 10 bases lay between the germline ends. CDR1 and CDR2 from the germline V gene are SQVTM and ANQGSEA.

This clone was recorded only once. J is TRBJ1-4 and V is TRBV28; TRBD1 aligns across 8 bases. This CDR3 contains 15 residues. V gave up 6 bases and J gave up 8 bases; unmatched junction bases: 11. Germline V CDR1 and CDR2: MDHEN, SYDVKM. The CDR3 loop is CASRSSGTGSEKLFF. The CDR3 nucleotides are TGTGCCAGCAGATCCTCCGGGACAGGCTCAGAAAAACTGTTTTTT.

The chain combines TRBV6-6 with TRBJ2-3, with 13 bases lining up with TRBD2. J was trimmed by 6 bases and V by 1 base; bases with no gene match: 4. The CDR3 is made up of 16 amino acids. The germline V gene has CDR1 MNHNY and CDR2 SVGAGI (reference sequence). In DNA, the CDR3 is TGTGCCAGCAGTTACTACACTAGCGGGGGGGCGGATACGCAGTATTTT. Translated: CASSYYTSGGADTQYF.

The chain joins TRBV12-5 to TRBJ2-5; TRBD2 might be the D (6 bases). Between the trimmed V and J ends, which lost 5 bases and 2 bases, there was a span of 15 bases. The CDR3 is made up of 15 amino acids. Germline CDR1 is LGHNT and CDR2 is FRNRAP. CDR3 coding DNA: TGTGCTAGTGGTACCTCCGGGACTGTACAAGAGACCCAGTACTTC. This codes for CASGTSGTVQETQYF.

J is TRBJ2-6 and V is TRBV9, with D perhaps matching TRBD2 (7 bases). The CDR3 consists of 18 residues. Germline values: CDR1 SGDLS, CDR2 YYNGEE. The V and J ends lost 3 bases and 0 bases respectively, with 16 bases between them. The CDR3 reads CASSETTGGGSGANVLTF. The CDR3 DNA sequence: TGTGCCAGCAGCGAAACGACGGGGGGCGGCTCTGGGGCCAACGTCCTGACTTTC. Combining the CDR3 with reference TRBV9 and TRBJ2-6 gives the whole variable domain DSGVTQTPKHLITATGQRVTLRCSPRSGDLSVYWYQQSLDQGLQFLIQYYNGEERAKGNILERFSAQQFPDLHSELNLSSLELGDSALYFCASSETTGGGSGANVLTFGAGSRLTVL.

This sequence joins TRBV23-1 and TRBJ2-7; a possible D gene is TRBD2 (5 bases). TRBV23-1 is identified as an open reading frame with a role that is uncertain. Trimming pared 4 bases from V and 2 bases from J, leaving 6 bases between. This CDR3 comprises 12 residues. The CDR3 loop reads CASSRETYEQYF. The CDR3 nucleotides are TGCGCCAGCAGTCGGGAGACCTACGAGCAGTACTTC.

The chain employs TRBV18 and TRBJ1-4, with D perhaps matching TRBD1 (6 bases). The CDR3 is 15 amino acids. The germline gives CDR1 KGHSH, CDR2 LQKENI. V lost 2 bases and J 6 bases, leaving 13 bases between the germline ends. The CDR3 loop is CASSPWGQGHEKLFF. The CDR3 DNA sequence: TGTGCCAGCTCACCATGGGGCCAGGGGCATGAAAAACTGTTTTTT. Filled out from reference TRBV18 and TRBJ1-4, the complete variable domain reads NAGVMQNPRHLVRRRGQEARLRCSPMKGHSHVYWYRQLPEEGLKFMVYLQKENIIDESGMPKERFSAEFPKEGPSILRIQQVVRGDSAAYFCASSPWGQGHEKLFFGSGTQLSVL.

This rearrangement joins TRBV4-3 to TRBJ2-3, with D perhaps TRBD1 (6 bases). Germline CDR1 is LGHNA and CDR2 is YSLEER. V lost 2 bases and J lost 2, with 14 bases in between. This CDR3 contains 16 residues. The CDR3 region has the DNA TGCGCCAGCAGCCAAATCGCCGGGACAACCACAGATACGCAGTATTTT. Translating gives CASSQIAGTTTDTQYF.

V and J are TRBV2 and TRBJ1-1, with a possible D match to TRBD1 (6 bases). The V gene lost 4 bases and the J gene lost 5 bases, with 17 bases spanning the gap. CDR1 is SNHLY, CDR2 FYNNEI, per germline. This CDR3 spans 15 amino acids. CDR3 DNA sequence: TGTGCCAGCAGTGTACCGTTTGGCAGGGGAACTGAAGCTTTCTTT. Residues: CASSVPFGRGTEAFF.

This chain connects TRBV5-4 to TRBJ2-1, with 7 positions matching TRBD2. Germline V gene sequence: CDR1 SGHNT, CDR2 YYREEE (reference sequence). This CDR3 is built from 15 residues. The V and J ends lost 4 bases and 10 bases, in that order; junction bases with no gene match: 14. In DNA, the CDR3 is TGTGCCAGCAGCCCTCGAGGCGGGAGTAGGCGGGAGCAGTTCTTC. Its translation: CASSPRGGSRREQFF. The whole variable domain, remainder taken from reference TRBV5-4 and TRBJ2-1, is ETGVTQSPTHLIKTRGQQVTLRCSSQSGHNTVSWYQQALGQGPQFIFQYYREEENGRGNFPPRFSGLQFPNYSSELNVNALELDDSALYLCASSPRGGSRREQFFGPGTRLTVL.

This clone occurred once. The chain couples TRBV7-2 to TRBJ1-1; possibly TRBD1 for D (6 bases). Germline-derived CDR1 and CDR2 are SGHTA and FQGNSA. This CDR3 contains 13 residues. The V end lost 11 bases, the J end lost 7 bases, and 20 bases lay between the germline ends. CDR3 DNA sequence: TGTGCCGTGGGGGGGGCCCCGATGGGTGAAGCTTTCTTT. Amino acid sequence: CAVGGAPMGEAFF.

This chain joins TRBV28 and TRBJ2-3; no firm D call. V was pared by 6 bases and J by 5 bases, with 12 bases between. The CDR3 is 13 residues long. Germline assignment: CDR1 MDHEN and CDR2 SYDVKM. CDR3 DNA sequence: TGTGCCAGCAGGACTCCCCTGGGAGATACGCAGTATTTT. Residues: CASRTPLGDTQYF.

CDR3 in DNA: TGTGCCAGCAGCCTTACCGGGACAGGGAACGCAGATACGCAGTATTTT. Its protein product is CASSLTGTGNADTQYF. The chain carries TRBV7-8 and TRBJ2-3; 9 nucleotides line up with TRBD1. The length of the CDR3 is 16 residues. Germline-derived CDR1 and CDR2 are SGHVS and FQNEAQ. J lost 4 bases, V lost 5 bases, and 10 bases had no gene match.

This chain connects TRBV7-9 to TRBJ2-7, with 10 bases lining up with TRBD1. The CDR3 extends over 15 amino acids. The germline gives CDR1 SEHNR, CDR2 FQNEAQ (reference sequence). Unmatched junction bases numbered 6, after V lost 5 bases and J lost 2 bases. Written as DNA, the CDR3 is TGTGCCAGCAGCGAGTGGGACAGGGGCACCTACGAGCAGTACTTC. Its protein is CASSEWDRGTYEQYF. Full variable domain (missing parts from reference TRBV7-9 and TRBJ2-7): DTGVSQNPRHKITKRGQNVTFRCDPISEHNRLYWYRQTLGQGPEFLTYFQNEAQLEKSRLLSDRFSAERPKGSFSTLEIQRTEQGDSAMYLCASSEWDRGTYEQYFGPGTRLTVT.

The chain carries TRBV18 and TRBJ2-2; the match to TRBD2 covers 9 bases. The J segment lost 2 bases and the V segment lost 3 bases, leaving 22 bases of the junction unmatched. The CDR3 has 22 residues. CDR1 KGHSH and CDR2 LQKENI come from the germline V gene. CDR3 amino acids: CASSPVGGTSPFLDFNTGELFF. The CDR3 DNA follows: TGTGCCAGCTCACCCGTGGGCGGGACTAGCCCCTTTTTGGACTTTAACACCGGGGAGCTGTTTTTT. The full variable domain, its missing parts supplied by reference TRBV18 and TRBJ2-2, is NAGVMQNPRHLVRRRGQEARLRCSPMKGHSHVYWYRQLPEEGLKFMVYLQKENIIDESGMPKERFSAEFPKEGPSILRIQQVVRGDSAAYFCASSPVGGTSPFLDFNTGELFFGEGSRLTVL.

The chain combines TRBV28 with TRBJ2-1; 12 nucleotides match TRBD2. The CDR3 consists of 15 residues. V dropped 6 bases and J dropped 7; count of bases not matched to a gene: 7. Germline V CDR1 and CDR2: MDHEN, SYDVKM. This chain's CDR3 is CASRFGLAGTNEQFF. CDR3 bases: TGTGCCAGCAGGTTCGGACTAGCGGGAACTAATGAGCAGTTCTTC.

J is TRBJ2-1 and V is TRBV12-3 or TRBV12-4; D remains unclear. This CDR3 has 11 residues. The V and J ends lost 3 bases and 7 bases respectively, with 4 bases between them. The CDR3 region is CASSFSNEQFF. DNA of the CDR3: TGTGCCAGCAGTTTCTCTAATGAGCAGTTCTTC.

The genes are TRBV9 and TRBJ2-3; 7 nucleotides agree with TRBD2. The junction had 3 bases not matched to a gene; V was cut back by 3 bases and J by 2 bases. The CDR3 has 14 amino acids. The germline gives CDR1 SGDLS, CDR2 YYNGEE. The CDR3 DNA follows: TGTGCCAGCAGCGCTAGCGGTTACACAGATACGCAGTATTTT. Amino acid sequence: CASSASGYTDTQYF.

The chain uses TRBV12-1 and TRBJ1-6; TRBD1 is taken as the D call from the table, unchecked against the DNA. TRBV12-1 is a documented pseudogene. The CDR3 is made up of 14 amino acids. CDR3 loop: CASSLGQGGSPLHF. In DNA, the CDR3 is TGTGCCAGCAGCCTCGGACAGGGCGGTTCACCCCTCCACTTT.

The J gene is TRBJ2-7, the V gene TRBV19; possibly TRBD1 for D (6 bases). This CDR3 comprises 13 residues. Germline values: CDR1 LNHDA, CDR2 SQIVND (reference sequence). Between the trimmed V and J ends, which lost 10 bases and 3 bases, there was a span of 16 bases. The CDR3 protein is CATTGNGGYEQYF. The CDR3 coding sequence is TGTGCCACAACAGGGAATGGAGGCTACGAGCAGTACTTC.

As concerns this clone: Other DNA sequences of this sample code for an identical CDR3. The chain links TRBV6-6 to TRBJ2-5; 11 bases map to TRBD2. With 3 bases clipped from V and 4 bases from J, the junction kept 1 base outside the gene matches. The length of the CDR3 is 14 residues. The germline CDR1 and CDR2 sequences are MNHNY and SVGAGI (reference sequence). In nucleotides, the CDR3 is TGTGCCAGCAGTTATCTAGCGGGAGGAGAGACCCAGTACTTC. Translation: CASSYLAGGETQYF.

This clone was detected once. The rearrangement joins TRBV5-1 to TRBJ2-7, with D unresolved. This CDR3 contains 13 residues. Germline values: CDR1 SGHRS, CDR2 YFSETQ. Trimming took 0 bases from V and 3 from J, leaving 7 bases between them. The DNA for the CDR3 is TGCGCCAGCAGCTTGGGATTCAGCTACGAGCAGTACTTC. Protein product: CASSLGFSYEQYF.

The gene calls are TRBV18 and TRBJ2-2; tentative D call: TRBD1 (5 bases). V lost 5 bases to trimming and J lost 6 bases, with 13 bases between them. The CDR3 contains 14 residues. Germline loops: CDR1 KGHSH, CDR2 LQKENI. CDR3 in DNA: TGTGCCAGCTCAAGTACAGGCTGGGCCGGGGAGCTGTTTTTT. Protein sequence: CASSSTGWAGELFF.

The genes are TRBV5-5 and TRBJ2-1, with 9 positions matching TRBD2. The CDR3 sequence is 15 residues long. V was pared by 2 bases and J by 4 bases, with 4 bases of the junction left unmatched. Germline V CDR1 and CDR2: SGHKS, YYEKEE (reference sequence). The CDR3 nucleotides read TGTGCCAGCAGCTTCGCGGGAGGGGGGTACAATGAGCAGTTCTTC. Amino acid sequence: CASSFAGGGYNEQFF.